These T cell receptor beta chains were read from a single sample in a study of blood T cell repertoires in COVID-19. The protocol was immunoSEQ multiplex PCR, while the TCRdb copy is restricted to in-frame clones and leaves out a portion. The sample lists hundreds of thousands of clones; 88% were seen once. Sequences were obtained from peripheral blood. Receptor source: a woman aged 25 to 39 with acute or convalescent COVID-19. Both conserved end residues are part of each CDR3. D genes are given only for firm matches. A row's size may be missing; if present it is once, few, many or a size class.

clone size	J gene	D gene	V gene	CDR3 protein	CDR3 DNA
.	TRBJ2-1	.	TRBV3-1/TRBV3-2	CASSQASGTYNEQFF	TGTGCCAGCAGCCAAGCTTCAGGGACCTACAATGAGCAGTTCTTC
.	TRBJ2-3	TRBD2	TRBV5-1	CASSPPGLAGADTQYF	TGCGCCAGCAGCCCCCCGGGACTAGCGGGAGCAGATACGCAGTATTTT
.	TRBJ1-2	TRBD1	TRBV10-3	CAISEKDRVRGYTF	TGTGCCATCAGTGAAAAGGACAGGGTACGGGGCTACACCTTC
.	TRBJ2-3	TRBD1	TRBV11-2	CASSLPDRGPLAQYF	TGTGCCAGCAGCCTCCCGGACAGGGGTCCGCTAGCGCAGTATTTT
.	TRBJ2-1	TRBD2	TRBV24-1	CATSETGLAGGDNEQFF	TGTGCCACCAGTGAAACGGGACTAGCGGGAGGGGACAATGAGCAGTTCTTC
once	TRBJ2-7	TRBD1	TRBV10-3	CAISESRDRGLEQYF	TGTGCCATCAGTGAGTCACGGGACAGGGGGCTCGAGCAGTACTTC
once	TRBJ2-7	TRBD1	TRBV27	CASGTGGQNEQYF	TGTGCCAGCGGGACAGGGGGCCAAAACGAGCAGTACTTC
.	TRBJ1-5	TRBD1	TRBV6-5	CASSTGQGNNQPQHF	TGTGCCAGCAGTACGGGACAGGGGAACAATCAGCCCCAGCATTTT
.	TRBJ2-2	TRBD1	TRBV29-1	CSVEIPGTGDTGELFF	TGCAGCGTTGAAATACCCGGGACAGGGGACACCGGGGAGCTGTTTTTT
.	TRBJ2-5	.	TRBV6-1	CASSDGVRQGETQYF	TGTGCCAGCAGTGATGGAGTCCGGCAGGGGGAGACCCAGTACTTC
.	TRBJ2-5	.	TRBV6-2/TRBV6-3	CASSYLGTPKGTQYF	TGTGCCAGCAGTTACCTCGGGACACCTAAGGGGACCCAGTACTTC
.	TRBJ2-1	TRBD2	TRBV9	CASSVELAGLDEQFF	TGTGCCAGCAGCGTAGAACTAGCGGGTTTGGATGAGCAGTTCTTC
.	TRBJ2-7	.	TRBV29-1	CSAGGWGTYEQYF	TGCAGCGCCGGTGGATGGGGCACCTACGAGCAGTACTTC
.	TRBJ2-3	TRBD2	TRBV6-5	CASSGLADTDTQYF	TGTGCCAGCAGCGGACTAGCAGATACAGATACGCAGTATTTT
.	TRBJ1-1	.	TRBV18	CASSPVQVMNTEAFF	TGTGCCAGCTCACCAGTTCAGGTGATGAACACTGAAGCTTTCTTT
.	TRBJ1-5	.	TRBV6-2/TRBV6-3	CASSYQDMAVDPQHF	TGTGCCAGCAGTTACCAGGACATGGCCGTGGATCCCCAGCATTTT
.	TRBJ2-2	.	TRBV5-1	CASSQLAGNTGELFF	TGCGCCAGCAGCCAATTAGCTGGCAACACCGGGGAGCTGTTTTTT
.	TRBJ2-1	.	TRBV6-4	CASSLSPGSYNEQFF	TGTGCCAGCAGTCTGTCCCCCGGCTCCTACAATGAGCAGTTCTTC
.	TRBJ1-5	.	TRBV19	CASKQDAYSNQPQHF	TGTGCCAGTAAACAGGACGCTTATAGCAATCAGCCCCAGCATTTT
.	TRBJ2-1	TRBD2	TRBV7-2	CASSKRAGVTYNEQFF	TGTGCCAGCAGCAAGCGAGCGGGAGTAACCTACAATGAGCAGTTCTTC
.	TRBJ2-1	TRBD2	TRBV5-1	CASRRLAGATYNEQFF	TGCGCCAGCAGACGACTAGCGGGAGCTACATACAATGAGCAGTTCTTC
once	TRBJ1-2	.	TRBV6-1	CASSESGKIYGYTF	TGTGCCAGCAGTGAATCAGGAAAAATCTATGGCTACACCTTC
.	TRBJ2-6	.	TRBV21-1	CARTTTSGANVLTF	TGTGCCAGGACAACCACCTCTGGGGCCAACGTCCTGACTTTC
.	TRBJ2-6	TRBD1	TRBV2	CASASGTGLSGANVLTF	TGTGCCAGCGCCTCCGGGACAGGGCTGTCTGGGGCCAACGTCCTGACTTTC
.	TRBJ2-1	TRBD2	TRBV27	CASSSRASGRLNEQFF	TGTGCCAGCAGCTCCCGGGCTAGCGGGAGGCTCAATGAGCAGTTCTTC
.	TRBJ2-3	TRBD1	TRBV28	CASSLDRGGYTQYF	TGTGCCAGCAGCCTAGACAGGGGGGGGTATACGCAGTATTTT
.	TRBJ1-1	TRBD1	TRBV7-2	CASSSATGTVTEAFF	TGTGCCAGCAGCTCCGCGACCGGGACAGTCACTGAAGCTTTCTTT
.	TRBJ1-2	.	TRBV12-5	CASGPGAPRDGYTF	TGTGCTAGTGGTCCTGGGGCCCCTAGGGATGGCTACACCTTC
.	TRBJ1-4	TRBD1	TRBV10-3	CAISPGQTNEKLFF	TGTGCCATCAGCCCGGGACAGACTAATGAAAAACTGTTTTTT
.	TRBJ2-1	TRBD1	TRBV10-1	CASSPGGSYNEQFF	TGCGCCAGCAGCCCAGGGGGCTCCTACAATGAGCAGTTCTTC
.	TRBJ2-1	TRBD2	TRBV10-3	CAISESGTSRDEQFF	TGTGCCATCAGTGAGTCCGGGACTAGCAGGGATGAGCAGTTCTTC
.	TRBJ2-3	.	TRBV20-1	CSASSQQSTDTQYF	TGCAGTGCTAGTTCTCAACAAAGCACAGATACGCAGTATTTT
.	TRBJ1-4	TRBD1	TRBV5-8	CASSFGQGVNEKLFF	TGTGCCAGCAGCTTTGGACAGGGGGTTAATGAAAAACTGTTTTTT
.	TRBJ2-2	TRBD1	TRBV19	CASRRTGETGELFF	TGTGCCAGTAGACGGACAGGGGAGACCGGGGAGCTGTTTTTT
.	TRBJ2-7	TRBD2	TRBV4-2	CASSQEWEGRMLDEQYF	TGTGCCAGCAGCCAAGAGTGGGAGGGCCGGATGCTGGACGAGCAGTACTTC
.	TRBJ2-5	.	TRBV5-1	CASSLTLGRETQYF	TGCGCCAGCAGCTTGACCCTGGGCCGGGAGACCCAGTACTTC
.	TRBJ2-7	.	TRBV10-3	CAIFFGPRGEDEQYF	TGTGCCATTTTTTTCGGACCCAGGGGGGAGGACGAGCAGTACTTC
.	TRBJ2-2	TRBD1	TRBV3-1/TRBV3-2	CASSHRTGATGELFF	TGTGCCAGCAGCCATAGGACAGGGGCTACCGGGGAGCTGTTTTTT
once	TRBJ2-1	TRBD1	TRBV18	CASSPRDRVIYNEQFF	TGTGCCAGCTCACCACGGGACAGGGTGATCTACAATGAGCAGTTCTTC
.	TRBJ1-5	.	TRBV11-2	CASSHGVLAHQSNQPQHF	TGTGCCAGCAGCCACGGGGTCCTCGCTCATCAGAGCAATCAGCCCCAGCATTTT
.	TRBJ2-3	TRBD1	TRBV19	CASRETGGRDTQYF	TGTGCCAGTAGGGAGACAGGGGGACGGGATACGCAGTATTTT
.	TRBJ1-6	.	TRBV19	CASSLGRSSYNSPLHF	TGTGCCAGTAGTCTGGGGAGGAGCTCCTATAATTCACCCCTCCACTTT
.	TRBJ1-1	TRBD1	TRBV12-3/TRBV12-4	CASSTGAVEAFF	TGTGCCAGCAGTACAGGGGCCGTGGAGGCTTTCTTT
.	TRBJ2-1	.	TRBV19	CASERDGGHNEQFF	TGTGCCAGCGAGCGGGACGGGGGGCATAATGAGCAGTTCTTC
.	TRBJ2-5	.	TRBV27	CASSHLRQLSREKETQYF	TGTGCCAGCAGTCACCTACGCCAACTGAGCCGGGAGAAAGAGACCCAGTACTTC
.	TRBJ1-3	.	TRBV10-3	CAISAIDSLSSGNTIYF	TGTGCCATCAGCGCAATCGACAGTCTCTCCTCTGGAAACACCATATATTTT
.	TRBJ2-3	.	TRBV10-1	CASSDGGRADTQYF	TGCGCCAGCAGTGACGGGGGGCGGGCAGATACGCAGTATTTT
.	TRBJ2-7	TRBD2	TRBV9	CASSPRGGRQLYEQYF	TGTGCCAGCAGCCCGAGGGGCGGGAGGCAACTCTACGAGCAGTACTTC
.	TRBJ2-7	.	TRBV7-8	CASSLAFAGVDEQYF	TGTGCCAGCAGCTTAGCTTTCGCCGGGGTAGACGAGCAGTACTTC
.	TRBJ1-5	.	TRBV7-9	CATTTGGSNQPQHF	TGTGCCACTACGACAGGAGGTAGCAATCAGCCCCAGCATTTT
.	TRBJ2-1	TRBD1	TRBV4-3	CASRAGTGGRNEQFF	TGCGCCAGCAGGGCCGGGACAGGGGGCCGGAATGAGCAGTTCTTC
.	TRBJ2-6	.	TRBV24-1	CATSAGSGANVLTF	TGTGCCACCAGTGCGGGTTCTGGGGCCAACGTCCTGACTTTC
.	TRBJ1-3	.	TRBV7-6	CASSLVPGNSGNTIYF	TGTGCCAGCAGCTTAGTTCCAGGAAACTCTGGAAACACCATATATTTT
.	TRBJ2-6	.	TRBV11-3	CASGPSDPGANVLTF	TGTGCCAGCGGACCTAGCGACCCCGGGGCCAACGTCCTGACTTTC
.	TRBJ2-4	.	TRBV3-1/TRBV3-2	CASSQDIDSGAGKNIQYF	TGTGCCAGCAGCCAAGATATCGATAGCGGAGCCGGGAAAAACATTCAGTACTTC
.	TRBJ1-2	TRBD1	TRBV4-1	CASSQAGGEGYTF	TGCGCCAGCAGCCAGGCAGGGGGAGAAGGCTACACCTTC
.	TRBJ2-1	.	TRBV7-7	CASSLAFRGEQFF	TGTGCCAGCAGCTTAGCGTTCAGGGGTGAGCAGTTCTTC
.	TRBJ2-7	TRBD2	TRBV13	CASSVGLASYEQYF	TGTGCCAGCAGCGTAGGACTAGCATCCTACGAGCAGTACTTC
.	TRBJ1-3	TRBD1	TRBV9	CASSVDYRGNLGSGNTIYF	TGTGCCAGCAGCGTAGATTACAGGGGTAATTTGGGCTCTGGAAACACCATATATTTT
.	TRBJ1-5	TRBD1	TRBV19	CASRSKRQGDAYSNQPQHF	TGTGCCAGTAGGAGTAAGAGACAGGGGGACGCTTATAGCAATCAGCCCCAGCATTTT